This TCR beta chain was sequenced for a study of cytomegalovirus exposure and HLA in healthy donors. Points from the study as a whole: According to a later analysis, TCR clusters from the first cohort tended to co-occur in the 120 or so validation repertoires.

Note on this clone: What it binds is not known.

The assay was immunoSEQ multiplex PCR, and TCRdb's table has in-frame clones only and misses some. The sample lists roughly 300,000 clones; about nine tenths were seen once. Germline V CDR1 and CDR2: SGHRS, YFSETQ. The CDR3 contains 14 residues. Between the trimmed V and J ends, which lost 0 bases and 5 bases, there was a span of 12 bases. This chain links TRBV5-1 with TRBJ2-7, with D possibly TRBD2 on 5 matching bases. Sequencing was performed on PBMCs. This receptor was identified in a woman aged 25-40 years in good health and CMV-seropositive. The chain's CDR3 is CASSLGGQINEQYF. The CDR3 DNA reads as TGCGCCAGCAGCTTGGGCGGGCAGATCAACGAGCAGTACTTC.